These 11 T cell receptor beta chains were sequenced from one sample in a study of blood T cell repertoires in COVID-19. Repertoires were generated with immunoSEQ multiplex PCR, while TCRdb's copy carries only in-frame clones and drops some. The sample consists of 70,000 to 80,000 clones, roughly 86% of them appearing once. Specimen: peripheral blood. Receptors were obtained from a woman aged 55-69 years with acute or convalescent COVID-19.

The rearrangement uses TRBV12-3 or TRBV12-4 and TRBJ2-7, with D maybe TRBD1 (5 bases). This CDR3 contains 13 residues. V gave up 3 bases and J gave up 1 base, with 7 bases separating them. In DNA, the CDR3 is TGTGCCAGCAGTTTTTCAGGGTCCTACGAGCAGTACTTC. Translation gives CASSFSGSYEQYF.

V is TRBV6-5 and J is TRBJ1-6, with a possible D match to TRBD1 (5 bases). The CDR3 runs 13 residues. Trimming left V 8 bases short and J 4 bases short, with 9 bases between. From germline, CDR1 is MNHEY and CDR2 SVGAGI. The CDR3, as DNA: TGTGCCAGCCAGGGCCCGTATAATTCACCCCTCCACTTT. Residues: CASQGPYNSPLHF.

The rearrangement joins TRBV13 to TRBJ2-3; D is perhaps TRBD2 (7 bases). Deletions cut 5 bases from V and 1 base from J, with 22 bases between. The CDR3 has 18 residues. Germline V gene sequence: CDR1 PRHDT, CDR2 FYEKMQ (reference sequence). CDR3 DNA: TGTGCCAGCAGCGGCTTTGGGGGGGGCCACTCTGGCACAGATACGCAGTATTTT. Amino acids: CASSGFGGGHSGTDTQYF.

CDR3 loop: CASSFGDRVPEQYF. The CDR3 coding sequence is TGTGCCAGCAGTTTTGGGGACAGGGTCCCCGAGCAGTACTTC. This rearrangement joins TRBV28 to TRBJ2-7; 9 bases are shared with TRBD1. The CDR3 extends over 14 amino acids. Germline V gene data show CDR1 as MDHEN and CDR2 as SYDVKM. V shed 3 bases and J 6 bases; nucleotides not matched to a gene: 6.

V usage is TRBV6-5 and J usage is TRBJ2-2; 10 bases match TRBD1. The CDR3 has 13 amino acids. From germline, CDR1 is MNHEY and CDR2 SVGAGI. With 7 bases clipped from V and 7 bases from J, the junction kept 3 bases outside the gene matches. CDR3 DNA: TGTGCCAGCATAGGGACAGGGGTCGGGGAGCTGTTTTTT. This gives the protein CASIGTGVGELFF.

The V call is TRBV21-1, the J call TRBJ2-7; TRBD2, the D gene given by the table, was not confirmed from the DNA. TRBV21-1 is classified as a pseudogene. There are 14 residues in the CDR3. The CDR3 protein is CASSNGGDSYEQYF. The DNA for the CDR3 is TGTGCCAGCAGCAACGGCGGGGACTCCTACGAGCAGTACTTC.

J is TRBJ2-3 and V is TRBV5-1; 11 bases align to TRBD2. Germline V gives CDR1 SGHRS, CDR2 YFSETQ. The CDR3 is 16 amino acids. Trimming took 3 bases from V and 3 from J; bases not matched to a gene: 6. CDR3 sequence (DNA): TGCGCCAGCAGCTCCTTAGCGGGGGGGCTGACAGATACGCAGTATTTT. Its translation is CASSSLAGGLTDTQYF.

V is TRBV2 and J is TRBJ1-2; 9 bases map to TRBD1. Germline CDR1 SNHLY, CDR2 FYNNEI. Trimming took 6 bases from V and 5 from J; bases not matched to a gene: 10. This CDR3 spans 15 amino acids. CDR3: CASSGQGTPSYGYTF. The CDR3 bases are TGTGCCAGCAGCGGACAGGGGACCCCTAGTTATGGCTACACCTTC.

The gene calls are TRBV7-2 and TRBJ2-5, with D possibly being TRBD2 (6 bases). This CDR3 has 14 amino acids. CDR1 SGHTA and CDR2 FQGNSA come from the germline V gene. V lost 4 bases to trimming and J lost 5 bases, with 14 bases between them. The CDR3 here is CASSSGGNRETQYF. DNA for the CDR3: TGTGCCAGCAGCTCCGGAGGGAACAGGGAGACCCAGTACTTC.

The chain uses TRBV2 and TRBJ2-7; D gene uncertain. From germline, CDR1 is SNHLY and CDR2 FYNNEI. There are 12 residues in the CDR3. Trimming shortened V by 9 bases and J by 0 bases, and 9 bases separated the two germline ends. The CDR3 nucleotides read TGTGCCAGTTCTAGGATCTCCTACGAGCAGTACTTC. It yields the protein CASSRISYEQYF. Using reference TRBV2 and TRBJ2-7 for the parts outside the CDR3, the full variable domain is EPEVTQTPSHQVTQMGQEVILRCVPISNHLYFYWYRQILGQKVEFLVSFYNNEISEKSEIFDDQFSVERPDGSNFTLKIRSTKLEDSAMYFCASSRISYEQYFGPGTRLTVT.

The chain combines TRBV30 with TRBJ1-2, with 8 bases fitting TRBD1. The germline gives CDR1 GTSNPN, CDR2 SVGIG (reference sequence). Germline trimming cut 3 bases from V and 5 bases from J; bases unmatched to any gene: 8. The CDR3 runs to 14 residues. The DNA of the CDR3 is TGTGCCTGGAGGCCCCCAGGGGGCGGGTATGGCTACACCTTC. Protein sequence: CAWRPPGGGYGYTF.